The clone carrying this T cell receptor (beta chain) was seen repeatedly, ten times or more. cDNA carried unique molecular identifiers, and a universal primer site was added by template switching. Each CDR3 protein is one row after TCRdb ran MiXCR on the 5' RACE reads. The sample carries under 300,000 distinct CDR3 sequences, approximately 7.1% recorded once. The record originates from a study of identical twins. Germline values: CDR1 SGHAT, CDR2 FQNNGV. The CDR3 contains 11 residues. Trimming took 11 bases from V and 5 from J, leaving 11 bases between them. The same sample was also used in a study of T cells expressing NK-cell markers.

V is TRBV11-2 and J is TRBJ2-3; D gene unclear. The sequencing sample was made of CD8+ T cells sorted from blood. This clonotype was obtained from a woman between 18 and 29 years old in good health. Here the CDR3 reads CASLVGDTQYF. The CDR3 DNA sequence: TGTGCCTCCCTCGTAGGAGATACGCAGTATTTT. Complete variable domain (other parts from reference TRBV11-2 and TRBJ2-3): EAGVAQSPRYKIIEKRQSVAFWCNPISGHATLYWYQQILGQGPKLLIQFQNNGVVDDSQLPKDRFSAERLKGVDSTLKIQPAKLEDSAVYLCASLVGDTQYFGPGTRLTVL.